What follows are 26 T cell receptor beta chains derived from one specimen sequenced in a study of blood T cell repertoires in COVID-19. The repertoire was sequenced with immunoSEQ multiplex PCR; TCRdb's copy has only in-frame clones and lacks some. The sample yields roughly 100,000 clones, approximately 78% seen once. The sample consisted of peripheral blood. Receptor source: a woman over 75 with acute or convalescent COVID-19.

The chain is built from TRBV3-1 (or the pseudogene TRBV3-2) and TRBJ2-7; D perhaps matches TRBD2 (5 bases). Trimming cost V 0 bases and J 2 bases, with 11 bases left between them. Per germline, CDR1 LGHDT and CDR2 YNNKEL (reference sequence). CDR3 length equals 15 residues. DNA of the CDR3: TGTGCCAGCAGCCAAGAAGCGGACCCAGCCTACGAGCAGTACTTC. As protein: CASSQEADPAYEQYF.

The chain links TRBV6-6 to TRBJ1-6; D is possibly TRBD1 (6 bases). The CDR3 totals 12 residues. The V gene lost 5 bases and the J gene lost 15 bases, with 14 bases spanning the gap. CDR1 is MNHNY, CDR2 SVGAGI, per germline (reference sequence). The CDR3 bases are TGTGCCAGCAGTCCTGACAGGACGAACCTCCACTTT. Encoded protein: CASSPDRTNLHF.

V usage is TRBV9 and J usage is TRBJ2-3; possibly TRBD2 for D (5 bases). V was trimmed by 0 bases and J by 3 bases, leaving 11 bases between them. There are 15 residues in the CDR3. Per germline, CDR1 SGDLS and CDR2 YYNGEE. CDR3 sequence reads: CASSVGGQETDTQYF. The CDR3 coding sequence is TGTGCCAGCAGCGTAGGCGGGCAAGAAACAGATACGCAGTATTTT.

The chain employs TRBV19 and TRBJ1-5; D uncertain. Trimming removed 7 bases from V and 0 bases from J, with 10 bases in between. This CDR3 comprises 14 residues. Germline lookup yields CDR1 LNHDA and CDR2 SQIVND (reference sequence). CDR3 loop: CASTTGYSNQPQHF. The CDR3 DNA follows: TGTGCCAGTACTACGGGATATAGCAATCAGCCCCAGCATTTT.

V and J are TRBV6-5 and TRBJ2-7; TRBD2 is a possible D gene (6 bases). V was cut by 6 bases and J by 0 bases, with 15 bases left in between. The V gene's germline CDR1 is MNHEY and CDR2 SVGAGI. This CDR3 spans 15 amino acids. This CDR3 is CASRGSSAFSYEQYF. CDR3 nucleotides: TGTGCCAGCAGAGGCTCTAGCGCCTTCTCCTACGAGCAGTACTTC.

The chain has TRBV19 and TRBJ1-5; 8 bases are shared with TRBD1. The J segment lost 4 bases and the V segment lost 6 bases, leaving 5 bases of the junction unmatched. Germline V CDR1 and CDR2: LNHDA, SQIVND (reference sequence). The length of the CDR3 is 14 residues. CDR3 in DNA: TGTGCCAGTAGGGGGACAGGCCAGAATCAGCCCCAGCATTTT. Translated: CASRGTGQNQPQHF.

The chain combines TRBV11-3 with TRBJ1-5; TRBD1 might be the D (6 bases). This CDR3 is built from 12 residues. Trimming pared 3 bases from V and 11 bases from J, leaving 11 bases between. Per the germline V gene, CDR1 is SGHNT and CDR2 is YENEEA. Written as DNA, the CDR3 is TGTGCCAGCAGCTTCAGGGGCGAAGCCCAGCATTTT. It codes for CASSFRGEAQHF.

This chain uses TRBV14 with TRBJ2-2; D is ambiguous. The CDR3 covers 13 residues. Deletions cut 0 bases from V and 6 bases from J, with 5 bases between. Looked up from germline, CDR1 is SGHDN and CDR2 is FVKESK. The CDR3: CASSQDVSGELFF. The DNA of the CDR3 is TGTGCCAGCAGCCAAGATGTATCCGGGGAGCTGTTTTTT.

This clone was observed a handful of times. J is TRBJ2-5 and V is TRBV27; D is possibly TRBD1 (5 bases). CDR1 and CDR2 (germline): MNHEY, SMNVEV (reference sequence). This CDR3 region has 13 residues. V was cut by 5 bases and J by 5 bases, with 12 bases left in between. CDR3 DNA sequence: TGTGCCAGCAGTCCAGGGTGGTACGAGACCCAGTACTTC. This codes for CASSPGWYETQYF.

The gene calls are TRBV14 and TRBJ2-7, with 10 positions matching TRBD1. Germline trimming cut 2 bases from V and 3 bases from J; bases unmatched to any gene: 10. Germline V gene sequence: CDR1 SGHDN, CDR2 FVKESK. The CDR3 totals 17 residues. CDR3 nucleotides: TGTGCCAGCAGCCAAAAAATCAGGGACAGGGGAGGCTACGAGCAGTACGTC. This sequence encodes CASSQKIRDRGGYEQYV.

The chain has TRBV6-5 and TRBJ1-1, with D maybe TRBD1 (5 bases). V was cut by 0 bases and J by 4 bases, with 12 bases left in between. This CDR3 has 15 amino acids. The germline V gene has CDR1 MNHEY and CDR2 SVGAGI. CDR3 protein: CASSYSGEVGTEAFF. Here the CDR3 DNA reads TGTGCCAGCAGTTACTCGGGGGAGGTAGGCACTGAAGCTTTCTTT.

The chain recombines TRBV3-1 (or the pseudogene TRBV3-2) with TRBJ2-3; TRBD2 matches 8 bases. The germline V gene encodes CDR1 LGHDT and CDR2 YNNKEL (reference sequence). The CDR3 is made up of 15 amino acids. The ends lost 4 bases at V and 1 base at J; junction bases unmatched: 4. The CDR3 reads CASSPPGLGTDTQYF. For the CDR3, the DNA is TGTGCCAGCAGCCCCCCGGGACTAGGCACAGATACGCAGTATTTT.

This rearrangement joins TRBV7-9 to TRBJ2-7; 7 nucleotides align to TRBD2. Trimming removed 3 bases from V and 3 bases from J; junction bases left unmatched: 5. CDR3 length equals 14 residues. Germline CDR1 SEHNR, CDR2 FQNEAQ (reference sequence). CDR3 sequence reads: CASSFPRESYEQYF. The CDR3 bases are TGTGCCAGCAGCTTTCCGCGGGAGAGCTACGAGCAGTACTTC.

This rearrangement joins TRBV29-1 to TRBJ2-3; no clear D gene. This CDR3 is 13 amino acids long. Trimming took 0 bases from V and 2 from J, leaving 6 bases between them. The germline V gene has CDR1 SQVTM and CDR2 ANQGSEA. This CDR3 is CSVEDPITDTQYF. The DNA for the CDR3 is TGCAGCGTTGAAGATCCTATCACAGATACGCAGTATTTT.

This clone was recorded a few times. The chain uses TRBV4-3 and TRBJ1-4; D is uncertain. V lost 2 bases to trimming and J lost 7 bases, with 17 bases between them. The CDR3 is 16 residues long. Germline CDR1 and CDR2: LGHNA and YSLEER. The CDR3 reads CASSQSDFQFSEKLFF. The CDR3 nucleotides are TGCGCCAGCAGCCAATCGGACTTCCAATTTTCTGAAAAACTGTTTTTT.

The CDR3 reads CASNLRGAYGYTF. DNA for the CDR3: TGTGCCAGCAACCTCCGTGGGGCTTATGGCTACACCTTC. V usage is TRBV7-2 and J usage is TRBJ1-2, with TRBD1 as a possible D gene (5 bases). CDR3 length: 13 residues. Trimming removed 7 bases from V and 5 bases from J, with 14 bases in between. Germline CDR1 and CDR2: SGHTA and FQGNSA.

V is TRBV19 and J is TRBJ1-2, with no clear D. Germline V CDR1 and CDR2: LNHDA, SQIVND (reference sequence). Trimming took 7 bases from V and 2 from J, leaving 14 bases between them. The CDR3 runs to 14 residues. CDR3 sequence: CASTPGENNYGYTF. The DNA of the CDR3 is TGTGCCAGTACCCCTGGGGAGAACAACTATGGCTACACCTTC.

The chain uses TRBV5-8 and TRBJ2-1, with 13 nucleotides matching TRBD2. The CDR3 contains 14 residues. Germline CDR1 SGHTS, CDR2 YDEGEE. The trim removed 7 bases at V and 6 bases at J, leaving 4 bases unmatched. CDR3 DNA sequence: TGTGCCAGCTGGACTAGCGGGAGAACCAATGAGCAGTTCTTC. Translated: CASWTSGRTNEQFF. Full variable domain (outside the CDR3, taken from reference TRBV5-8 and TRBJ2-1): EAGVTQSPTHLIKTRGQQATLRCSPISGHTSVYWYQQALGLGLQFLLWYDEGEERNRGNFPPRFSGRQFPNYSSELNVNALELEDSALYLCASWTSGRTNEQFFGPGTRLTVL.

The J gene is TRBJ2-2, the V gene TRBV2; 11 positions match TRBD1. V trimming: 6 bases; J trimming: 5 bases; junction bases outside the gene matches: 5. The CDR3 has 15 residues. Germline CDR1 SNHLY, CDR2 FYNNEI. CDR3 DNA sequence: TGTGCCAGCAGCGGACAGGGGGCGCAAACCGGGGAGCTGTTTTTT. Protein: CASSGQGAQTGELFF.

The chain is built from TRBV7-9 and TRBJ2-1; D not certain. The CDR3 runs 15 residues. CDR1 SEHNR and CDR2 FQNEAQ come from the germline V gene (reference sequence). The V end was cut by 7 bases, the J end by 4 bases, with 17 bases between. DNA for the CDR3: TGTGCCAGCAAAATCCAGACGGGTCCATACAATGAGCAGTTCTTC. It specifies CASKIQTGPYNEQFF.

This chain connects TRBV12-3 or TRBV12-4 to TRBJ1-5; TRBD1 is a possible D gene (6 bases). The V end lost 6 bases, the J end lost 1 base, and 7 bases lay between the germline ends. The CDR3 totals 13 residues. The CDR3: CASSGQSNQPQHF. The CDR3 nucleotides are TGTGCCAGCAGCGGACAGAGCAATCAGCCCCAGCATTTT.

The chain is built from TRBV10-3 and TRBJ1-1, with D possibly matching TRBD1 (6 bases). The germline gives CDR1 ENHRY, CDR2 SYGVKD. With 6 bases removed from V and 11 bases from J, the gap between germline ends came to 22 bases. The CDR3 has 14 residues. The CDR3, as DNA: TGTGCCATCAGCGGGACGGGGGGCCTCACCATGGCTTTCTTT. Its protein is CAISGTGGLTMAFF.

V usage is TRBV7-9 and J usage is TRBJ1-2; D is undetermined. The V end lost 2 bases, the J end lost 6 bases, and 13 bases lay between the germline ends. Germline V gene data show CDR1 as SEHNR and CDR2 as FQNEAQ (reference sequence). The CDR3 runs 14 residues. In DNA, the CDR3 is TGTGCCAGCAGCTTATTCGAAGGAGCCGATGGCTACACCTTC. Amino acid sequence: CASSLFEGADGYTF.

The genes are TRBV6-5 and TRBJ1-5, with 9 bases aligning to TRBD1. The CDR3 spans 16 residues. Trimming at V came to 0 bases and at J to 7 bases, leaving 7 bases not matched to a gene. In germline, CDR1 is MNHEY, CDR2 SVGAGI. The CDR3 DNA reads as TGTGCCAGCAGTTACTCCGGGACAGGGCTTGGCCAGCCCCAGCATTTT. Its protein is CASSYSGTGLGQPQHF.

The chain is built from TRBV11-2 and TRBJ1-3, with D perhaps TRBD1 (6 bases). CDR1 is SGHAT, CDR2 FQNNGV, per germline. This CDR3 comprises 16 residues. V lost 5 bases to trimming and J lost 4 bases, with 18 bases between them. CDR3 nucleotides: TGTGCCAGCAGCGCGTTACAGGGTGCTACAGGAAACACCATATATTTT. Translated: CASSALQGATGNTIYF. Combining the CDR3 with reference TRBV11-2 and TRBJ1-3 gives the whole variable domain EAGVAQSPRYKIIEKRQSVAFWCNPISGHATLYWYQQILGQGPKLLIQFQNNGVVDDSQLPKDRFSAERLKGVDSTLKIQPAKLEDSAVYLCASSALQGATGNTIYFGEGSWLTVV.

The chain is built from TRBV7-9 and TRBJ2-7; TRBD1 aligns across 8 bases. This CDR3 is 15 amino acids long. V lost 5 bases, J lost 6 bases, and 12 bases stayed unmatched. From germline, CDR1 is SEHNR and CDR2 FQNEAQ (reference sequence). CDR3 sequence: CASSPRGHSLSEQYF. DNA for the CDR3: TGTGCCAGCAGCCCCAGGGGGCACAGTCTCAGCGAGCAGTACTTC.